This T cell receptor (beta chain) came from a study of blood T cells in healthy people across ages. Extraction of total RNA produced a minimum of 5 micrograms from each sample. There are many counts of this clonotype. Its antigen is unidentified. A J-beta primer mix and a sample-barcoded 5' primer were used in a second PCR of roughly 7 to 12 cycles. From the 5' RACE reads, TCRdb called clonotypes with MiXCR, one entry per CDR3 protein. The repertoire holds hundreds of thousands of distinct CDR3 sequences, with more than 45% as singletons. Losses at the gene ends were 8 bases for V and 4 bases for J; bases not matched to a gene: 6. This CDR3 has 13 residues. Germline V lookup: CDR1 DFQATT, CDR2 SNEGSKA (reference sequence). Study observations and caveats: PBMC samples, being unsorted, prevented any conclusive comparison of naive and antigen-experienced cells. When set beside aged donors, long-lived donors presented more naive CD4+ cells and higher diversity. Estimates of diversity drawn from one million T cells were considered underestimates.

Sequences were obtained from blood. The receptor was isolated from a woman older than 75 in good health. This chain links TRBV20-1 with TRBJ1-2; the match to TRBD1 covers 11 bases. CDR3 nucleotides: TGCAGTTATAGGACAGGGGGCAGCTATGGCTACACCTTC. Translating it yields CSYRTGGSYGYTF.